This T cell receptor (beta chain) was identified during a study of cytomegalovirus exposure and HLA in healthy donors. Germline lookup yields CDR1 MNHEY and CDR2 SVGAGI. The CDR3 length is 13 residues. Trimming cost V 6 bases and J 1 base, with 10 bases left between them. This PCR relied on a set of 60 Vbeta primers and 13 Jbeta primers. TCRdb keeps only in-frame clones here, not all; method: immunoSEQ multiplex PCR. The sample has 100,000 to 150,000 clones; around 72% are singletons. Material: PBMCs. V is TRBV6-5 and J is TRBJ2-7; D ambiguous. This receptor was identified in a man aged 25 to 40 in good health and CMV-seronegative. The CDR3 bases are TGTGCCAGCAGGGAGACGGGTTCCTACGAGCAGTACTTC. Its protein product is CASRETGSYEQYF.